The sample holds a few counts of the clone carrying this TCR beta chain. The data belong to a study of CD8 T cells in Susac syndrome. V was trimmed by 3 bases and J by 3 bases, leaving 6 bases between them. Looked up from germline, CDR1 is ENHRY and CDR2 is SYGVKD. This CDR3 spans 12 amino acids. Random-hexamer reverse transcription was applied to roughly 0.5 to 1 ug RNA. Via MiXCR, TCRdb re-called the immunoSEQ multiplex PCR reads, giving one row per CDR3 protein. In the table there are around 120,000 distinct CDR3 sequences, just under 95% of which are singletons. The sequenced material came from CD4+ T cells from PBMCs. V and J are TRBV10-3 and TRBJ2-7; D may be TRBD1 (6 bases). This receptor was identified in a human donor with multiple sclerosis. CDR3 in amino acids: CAISEQGYEQYF. The CDR3 region has the DNA TGTGCCATCAGTGAACAGGGCTACGAGCAGTACTTC.